What follows are 32 T cell receptor beta chains derived from one specimen sequenced in a study of T and B cells in COVID-19 patients. From blood, 250-500 ng of genomic DNA served as TRB template. BIOMED2 TRB-A/B primer pools were used in multiplex TRB PCR. TCRdb redid the calling of the multiplex PCR reads with MiXCR, one entry per CDR3 protein. The sample shows several thousand distinct CDR3 sequences, approximately 24% of them seen only once. Material for sequencing was blood. Receptors originate from a human donor who had recovered from COVID-19.

This clonotype ranks as medium-sized. The V and J genes are TRBV5-6 and TRBJ2-3, with D perhaps TRBD1 or TRBD2 (5 bases each). Trimming took off 6 bases at V and 5 bases at J, with 19 bases between the two ends. The CDR3 length is 15 residues. Germline lookup yields CDR1 SGHDT and CDR2 YYEEEE. CDR3 in amino acids: CASTRDPDRRDTQYF. Here the CDR3 DNA reads TGTGCCAGCACTCGGGACCCCGACCGAAGAGATACGCAGTATTTT.

The chain joins TRBV24-1 to TRBJ2-1; D is possibly TRBD2 (6 bases). Germline V gives CDR1 KGHDR, CDR2 SFDVKD. The CDR3 has 12 residues. Between the trimmed V and J ends, which lost 7 bases and 8 bases, there was a span of 11 bases. CDR3 DNA: TGTGCCACCAGCGAGGAGGGGTATGAGCAGTTCTTC. Its protein product is CATSEEGYEQFF.

In its sample, this clonotype is medium-sized (0.01 to 0.1%). The V and J genes are TRBV5-5 and TRBJ2-7; D perhaps matches TRBD2 (5 bases). This CDR3 has 14 amino acids. V lost 0 bases, J lost 3 bases, and 10 bases lay in between. Germline V lookup: CDR1 SGHKS, CDR2 YYEKEE (reference sequence). The CDR3 loop reads CASSLGRGNYEQYF. The DNA of the CDR3 is TGTGCCAGCAGCTTGGGCAGAGGGAACTACGAGCAGTACTTC.

This clonotype was counted a few times. The chain carries TRBV30 and TRBJ1-1; D is ambiguous. V lost 0 bases, J lost 0 bases, and 8 bases lay in between. CDR1 is GTSNPN, CDR2 SVGIG, per germline (reference sequence). The CDR3 loop spans 14 amino acids. The CDR3 DNA reads TGTGCCTGGAGTGTAAACAAGATGAACACTGAAGCTTTCTTT. It codes for CAWSVNKMNTEAFF.

The chain recombines TRBV6-1 with TRBJ2-3; D may correspond to TRBD1 or TRBD2 (5 bases each). CDR3 length: 15 residues. Germline CDR1 is MNHNS and CDR2 is SASEGT. Trimming stripped 7 bases from V and 3 bases from J, with 17 bases between. The CDR3 spells CASKFLGEWTDTQYF. Written as DNA, the CDR3 is TGTGCCAGCAAATTTTTGGGGGAGTGGACAGATACGCAGTATTTT.

This chain joins TRBV4-1 and TRBJ1-2, with D hard to call. The CDR3 loop spans 16 amino acids. V dropped 3 bases and J dropped 7 bases, with 21 bases sitting between them. Germline loops: CDR1 MGHRA, CDR2 YSYEKL. CDR3 protein: CASSQAAHQEFGGYTF. CDR3 nucleotide sequence: TGCGCCAGCAGCCAGGCAGCCCACCAAGAATTTGGTGGCTACACCTTC.

In its sample, this clonotype ranks as medium-sized. The gene calls are TRBV13 and TRBJ2-5, with 7 bases that match TRBD1. The V gene's germline CDR1 is PRHDT and CDR2 FYEKMQ (reference sequence). The CDR3 has 15 residues. Germline trimming cut 5 bases from V and 3 bases from J; bases unmatched to any gene: 9. The CDR3 reads CASSQTGAGEETQYF. The CDR3 DNA reads as TGTGCCAGCAGCCAAACAGGGGCCGGAGAAGAGACCCAGTACTTC. Looking up the rest from reference TRBV13 and TRBJ2-5 gives the full variable domain: AAGVIQSPRHLIKEKRETATLKCYPIPRHDTVYWYQQGPGQDPQFLISFYEKMQSDKGSIPDRFSAQQFSDYHSELNMSSLELGDSALYFCASSQTGAGEETQYFGPGTRLLVL.

By share, this clonotype counts as medium-sized (0.01 to 0.1%). This chain uses TRBV12-3 or TRBV12-4 with TRBJ2-7; D not certain. The ends were cut back, 6 bases at V and 0 bases at J, with 6 bases in the middle. The CDR3 has 12 amino acids. CDR3 amino acids: CASSPSSYEQYF. CDR3 sequence (DNA): TGTGCCAGCAGCCCCAGCTCCTACGAGCAGTACTTC.

CDR3 region: CAISDPTNEKLFF. CDR3 bases: TGTGCCATCAGCGACCCAACTAATGAAAAACTGTTTTTT. The rearrangement joins TRBV10-3 to TRBJ1-4, with D unresolved. V was shortened by 6 bases and J by 0 bases, with 5 bases between the two germline ends. This CDR3 region has 13 residues. Germline V lookup: CDR1 ENHRY, CDR2 SYGVKD.

The chain is built from TRBV6-5 and TRBJ2-1, with D perhaps TRBD1 (5 bases). The CDR3 consists of 15 residues. Per the germline V gene, CDR1 is MNHEY and CDR2 is SVGAGI. The germline V and J ends were trimmed by 4 bases and 3 bases, with 13 bases remaining between them. The CDR3 region has the DNA TGTGCCAGCAGTTCAGAACAGGTGGGCTACAATGAGCAGTTCTTC. Encoded protein: CASSSEQVGYNEQFF.

This clonotype is labeled large. The rearrangement uses TRBV29-1 and TRBJ2-7, with TRBD2 identical over 10 bases. The germline gives CDR1 SQVTM, CDR2 ANQGSEA. This CDR3 contains 14 residues. V lost 5 bases, J lost 0 bases, and 4 bases stayed unmatched. The DNA of the CDR3 is TGCAGCGTTACCGGGACTAGCGCCTCCTACGAGCAGTACTTC. Translating gives CSVTGTSASYEQYF.

This clonotype occurred once. The chain links TRBV5-4 to TRBJ2-1, with 9 bases aligning to TRBD2. The CDR3 is 18 residues long. Germline CDR1 and CDR2: SGHNT and YYREEE (reference sequence). With V trimmed by 4 bases and J by 2 bases, 13 bases remained unmatched. CDR3 coding DNA: TGTGCCAGCAGCCAAGATTCCAGCGGGGGGTCCGCCTACAATGAGCAGTTCTTC. Protein product: CASSQDSSGGSAYNEQFF.

This clonotype showed up just a few times. This chain links TRBV5-4 with TRBJ1-5, with a possible D match to TRBD1 (5 bases). V lost 4 bases and J 6 bases, leaving 17 bases between the germline ends. The CDR3 spans 15 residues. Per the germline V gene, CDR1 is SGHNT and CDR2 is YYREEE (reference sequence). CDR3 residues: CASSQAGLGPQPQHF. The CDR3 DNA follows: TGTGCCAGCAGCCAGGCTGGTTTGGGGCCTCAGCCCCAGCATTTT.

On this clonotype itself: Being one base from a much bigger clone, this may be a read error. The V gene is TRBV10-3, the J gene TRBJ2-6; tentatively, D is TRBD2 (5 bases). This CDR3 contains 14 residues. V was shortened by 11 bases and J by 0 bases, with 11 bases between the two germline ends. Germline V gene data show CDR1 as ENHRY and CDR2 as SYGVKD. Written as DNA, the CDR3 is TGTGCCGCACACGGGGACTCTGGGGCCAACGTCCTGACTTTC. Its translation is CAAHGDSGANVLTF.

In this sample, this clonotype turned up many times. The rearrangement joins TRBV6-6 to TRBJ1-3; D is possibly TRBD1 (5 bases). Germline V gene data show CDR1 as MNHNY and CDR2 as SVGAGI (reference sequence). The CDR3 loop spans 14 amino acids. The V end was cut by 3 bases, the J end by 0 bases, with 6 bases between. The CDR3 protein is CASSYGGSGNTIYF. CDR3 in DNA: TGTGCCAGCAGTTATGGGGGCTCTGGAAACACCATATATTTT.

The gene calls are TRBV4-2 and TRBJ1-4; perhaps TRBD1 as D (6 bases). With 2 bases removed from V and 8 bases from J, the gap between germline ends came to 18 bases. Germline lookup yields CDR1 LGHNA and CDR2 YNFKEQ. The CDR3 sequence is 16 residues long. The DNA of the CDR3 is TGTGCCAGCAGCCAACCCCCGGGGGCGGGTAGCGAAAAACTGTTTTTT. Protein product: CASSQPPGAGSEKLFF.

This clonotype was counted only a few times. The CDR3 nucleotides read TGCGCCAGCAGCTTGGGCCAGGGGCTTAACGAGCAGTACTTC. Translated, it gives CASSLGQGLNEQYF. V and J are TRBV5-1 and TRBJ2-7, with D possibly matching TRBD1 (6 bases). Trimming took off 0 bases at V and 5 bases at J, with 12 bases between the two ends. Germline loops: CDR1 SGHRS, CDR2 YFSETQ. This CDR3 region has 14 residues.

This sequence joins TRBV24-1 and TRBJ2-5; D is unresolved. The CDR3 contains 15 residues. Germline V gives CDR1 KGHDR, CDR2 SFDVKD. V was shortened by 4 bases and J by 7 bases, with 18 bases between the two germline ends. CDR3 nucleotide sequence: TGTGCCACCAGTGACAGAAGGGTAACTTTCCGGACCCAGTACTTC. Translating it yields CATSDRRVTFRTQYF.

This clonotype is medium-sized in the sample. This chain links TRBV29-1 with TRBJ2-1; D is uncertain. The germline gives CDR1 SQVTM, CDR2 ANQGSEA. V was pared by 3 bases and J by 7 bases, with 7 bases between. This CDR3 region has 11 residues. The CDR3 here is CSVEMRNEQFF. In DNA form, the CDR3 reads TGCAGCGTTGAGATGAGGAATGAGCAGTTCTTC.

This clonotype has only one observation. The junction departs from the called germline gene at one end, perhaps through a read error. The rearrangement uses TRBV6-1 and TRBJ2-7; D ambiguous. CDR1 MNHNS and CDR2 SASEGT come from the germline V gene. This CDR3 is built from 13 residues. The CDR3 DNA sequence: TGCGCCAGCCGTTTGGCCTCCTCCTACGAGCAGTACTTC. The encoded protein is CASRLASSYEQYF.

The rearrangement links TRBV7-9 to TRBJ1-2; the match to TRBD1 covers 10 bases. Germline CDR1 reads SEHNR; CDR2 reads FQNEAQ (reference sequence). V trimming: 5 bases; J trimming: 6 bases; junction bases outside the gene matches: 12. The CDR3 length is 16 residues. This CDR3 is CASSRLGTGDYHGYTF. Written as DNA, the CDR3 is TGTGCCAGCAGCCGTCTCGGGACAGGGGATTACCATGGCTACACCTTC.

This clonotype is labeled as medium-sized. The chain couples TRBV24-1 to TRBJ2-3, with D hard to call. CDR1 KGHDR and CDR2 SFDVKD come from the germline V gene. CDR3 size: 13 residues. The V end lost 5 bases, the J end lost 2 bases, and 7 bases lay between the germline ends. CDR3 protein: CATSGGSTDTQYF. For the CDR3, the DNA is TGTGCCACCAGTGGTGGGTCCACAGATACGCAGTATTTT.

This clonotype is categorized as medium-sized. The CDR3 nucleotides are TGTGCCAGTAGTATCGTACGGGACACTGAAGCTTTCTTT. As protein: CASSIVRDTEAFF. The genes are TRBV19 and TRBJ1-1, with D uncertain. CDR1 and CDR2 from the germline V gene are LNHDA and SQIVND (reference sequence). Trimming stripped 3 bases from V and 3 bases from J, with 8 bases between. This CDR3 region has 13 residues.

There are a few counts of this clonotype. In DNA, the CDR3 is TGTGCCAGCAGCTTAGACTCACTAGCGGGGGCGTTAGATACGCAGTATTTT. Its translation is CASSLDSLAGALDTQYF. This rearrangement joins TRBV7-2 to TRBJ2-3; 11 bases match TRBD2. The CDR3 has 17 residues. Germline CDR1 is SGHTA and CDR2 is FQGNSA. V dropped 1 base and J dropped 5; count of bases not matched to a gene: 8. The full variable domain, its missing parts supplied by reference TRBV7-2 and TRBJ2-3, is GAGVSQSPSNKVTEKGKDVELRCDPISGHTALYWYRQSLGQGLEFLIYFQGNSAPDKSGLPSDRFSAERTGGSVSTLTIQRTQQEDSAVYLCASSLDSLAGALDTQYFGPGTRLTVL.

In this sample, this clonotype is medium-sized. V usage is TRBV30 and J usage is TRBJ2-2; D uncertain. The CDR3 consists of 14 residues. The V gene's germline CDR1 is GTSNPN and CDR2 SVGIG (reference sequence). V dropped 0 bases and J dropped 6 bases, with 11 bases sitting between them. Here the CDR3 reads CAWSVQPDAGELFF. CDR3 DNA sequence: TGTGCCTGGAGTGTACAGCCCGACGCCGGGGAGCTGTTTTTT.

This clonotype is judged large. The chain is built from TRBV19 and TRBJ2-5, with TRBD2 as a possible D gene (5 bases). The CDR3 contains 15 residues. Germline-derived CDR1 and CDR2 are LNHDA and SQIVND (reference sequence). V lost 8 bases and J lost 5, with 21 bases in between. DNA of the CDR3: TGTGCCAGTTCCTCTTCCACGTCGCGGGCCGAGACCCAGTACTTC. Amino acid sequence: CASSSSTSRAETQYF.

This clonotype has just a few counts. This chain links TRBV4-2 with TRBJ2-1, with TRBD2 identical over 9 bases. V lost 4 bases and J lost 6; bases outside the gene matches: 16. In germline, CDR1 is LGHNA, CDR2 YNFKEQ. This CDR3 comprises 18 residues. CDR3 DNA sequence: TGTGCCAGCAGCCGCCAAGTGGCCGGGACTAGCTCTTCCAATGAGCAGTTCTTC. Translated: CASSRQVAGTSSSNEQFF.

There are many counts of this clonotype. J is TRBJ2-2 and V is TRBV12-3 or TRBV12-4; D not certain. V lost 7 bases and J 6 bases, leaving 6 bases between the germline ends. The CDR3 extends over 11 amino acids. The CDR3 reads CASNSAGELFF. The CDR3 DNA reads TGTGCCAGCAACTCGGCCGGGGAGCTGTTTTTT.

This clonotype was seen ten or more times. The chain has TRBV6-5 and TRBJ1-6; 7 bases fit TRBD1. Germline loops: CDR1 MNHEY, CDR2 SVGAGI. V lost 3 bases and J lost 5; bases outside the gene matches: 4. The CDR3 is 15 amino acids. The CDR3 sequence is CASSYSGTDNSPLHF. The CDR3 bases are TGTGCCAGCAGTTATTCTGGGACAGATAATTCACCCCTCCACTTT.

This clonotype is medium-sized within its sample. This chain links TRBV27 with TRBJ1-4; the D gene is possibly TRBD1 (5 bases). Germline assignment: CDR1 MNHEY and CDR2 SMNVEV (reference sequence). The germline V and J ends were trimmed by 5 bases and 2 bases, with 21 bases remaining between them. The CDR3 contains 18 residues. The CDR3: CASSRYPGRTSTNEKLFF. The CDR3 DNA is TGTGCCAGCAGTCGTTACCCGGGACGGACAAGCACTAATGAAAAACTGTTTTTT.

This clonotype is deemed medium-sized (0.01 to 0.1%). The genes are TRBV6-6 and TRBJ1-6; D perhaps matches TRBD1 (6 bases). The CDR3 is 14 residues long. CDR1 and CDR2 from the germline V gene are MNHNY and SVGAGI (reference sequence). V was trimmed by 3 bases and J by 11 bases, leaving 14 bases between them. This chain's CDR3 is CASSYWGGEPPLHF. The CDR3 bases are TGTGCCAGCAGTTATTGGGGGGGCGAACCACCCCTCCACTTT.

This clonotype was counted ten times or more. The chain employs TRBV5-4 and TRBJ2-2; D tentatively fits TRBD1 or TRBD2 (6 bases each). CDR1 and CDR2 (germline): SGHNT, YYREEE (reference sequence). This CDR3 is built from 15 residues. V was shortened by 0 bases and J by 4 bases, with 10 bases between the two germline ends. For the CDR3, the DNA is TGTGCCAGCAGCTTGGGAGGGGGGCTCACCGGGGAGCTGTTTTTT. This encodes CASSLGGGLTGELFF.